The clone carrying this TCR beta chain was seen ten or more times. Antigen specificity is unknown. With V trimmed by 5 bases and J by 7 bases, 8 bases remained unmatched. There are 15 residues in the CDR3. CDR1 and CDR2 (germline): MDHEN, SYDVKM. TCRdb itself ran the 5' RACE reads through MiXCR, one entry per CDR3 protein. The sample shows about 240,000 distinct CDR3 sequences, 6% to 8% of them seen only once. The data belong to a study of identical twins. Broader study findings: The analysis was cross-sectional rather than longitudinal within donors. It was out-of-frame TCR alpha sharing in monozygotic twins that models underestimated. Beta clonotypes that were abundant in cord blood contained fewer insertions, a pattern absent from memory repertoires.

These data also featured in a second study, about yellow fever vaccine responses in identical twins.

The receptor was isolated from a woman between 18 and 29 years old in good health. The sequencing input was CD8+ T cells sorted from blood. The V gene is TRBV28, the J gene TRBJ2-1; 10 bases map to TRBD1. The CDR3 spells CASSPLRTGGNEQFF. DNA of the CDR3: TGTGCCAGCAGTCCTCTTCGGACAGGGGGAAATGAGCAGTTCTTC.